The 28 T cell receptor beta chains reported below all come from one sample, sequenced in a study of T-cell reconstitution after alpha-beta-depleted transplantation in children. Preparation of the TCRbeta library used unique molecular identifiers. TCRdb processed the PCR reads anew with MiXCR; each CDR3 protein has one entry. This sample has 350,000 to 450,000 distinct CDR3 sequences, with approximately 12% found just once. Specimen: PBMCs, collected from the stem cell graft. The receptors were sampled from a human donor who donated a stem cell graft to a child with Fanconi anemia.

The chain joins TRBV5-5 to TRBJ2-7; D is uncertain. V lost 0 bases and J 1 base, leaving 5 bases between the germline ends. This CDR3 comprises 13 residues. The germline CDR1 and CDR2 sequences are SGHKS and YYEKEE (reference sequence). The CDR3 reads CASSLDGSYEQYV. The CDR3 DNA reads as TGTGCCAGCAGCTTGGACGGTTCCTACGAGCAGTACGTC.

For the CDR3, the DNA is TGTGCCAGCAGCCCCAGGGGAGCAGGGGAGTCCTACGAGCAGTACGTC. Translating gives CASSPRGAGESYEQYV. The J gene is TRBJ2-7, the V gene TRBV13, with a tentative D call TRBD1 (6 bases). The germline V gene encodes CDR1 PRHDT and CDR2 FYEKMQ (reference sequence). CDR3 size: 16 residues. Trimming cost V 5 bases and J 1 base, with 18 bases left between them.

The chain employs TRBV20-1 and TRBJ1-1; D may be TRBD1 (5 bases). Germline V CDR1 and CDR2: DFQATT, SNEGSKA (reference sequence). Trimming shortened V by 6 bases and J by 1 base, and 18 bases separated the two germline ends. The CDR3 consists of 15 residues. CDR3 coding DNA: TGCAGTGCACAACCGGGGGGAGGAACGAACACTGAAGCTTTCTTT. Protein: CSAQPGGGTNTEAFF.

This clonotype was observed a single time. CDR3 sequence: CASSFATGGNSPLHF. CDR3 coding DNA: TGTGCCAGCAGTTTCGCGACAGGGGGAAATTCACCCCTCCACTTT. The genes are TRBV12-3 or TRBV12-4 and TRBJ1-6; 9 bases are shared with TRBD1. The CDR3 consists of 15 residues. V gave up 3 bases and J gave up 7 bases; unmatched junction bases: 4.

This clonotype was recorded a few times. This rearrangement joins TRBV20-1 to TRBJ2-7; no clear D. Germline assignment: CDR1 DFQATT and CDR2 SNEGSKA (reference sequence). Trimming pared 3 bases from V and 4 bases from J, leaving 7 bases between. The CDR3 has 11 residues. CDR3 sequence reads: CSASPEYEQYF. CDR3 coding DNA: TGCAGTGCTAGTCCAGAGTACGAGCAGTACTTC.

This clonotype appeared many times. The genes are TRBV5-6 and TRBJ1-1; 7 bases line up with TRBD1. The CDR3 is 17 amino acids. Germline CDR1 and CDR2: SGHDT and YYEEEE. V dropped 1 base and J dropped 4; count of bases not matched to a gene: 13. This CDR3 reads CASSLLGGPKQTTEAFF. The CDR3 region has the DNA TGTGCCAGCAGCTTGTTAGGGGGCCCAAAGCAGACCACTGAAGCTTTCTTT. Based on the CDR3 plus reference TRBV5-6 and TRBJ1-1, the full variable domain is DAGVTQSPTHLIKTRGQQVTLRCSPKSGHDTVSWYQQALGQGPQFIFQYYEEEERQRGNFPDRFSGHQFPNYSSELNVNALLLGDSALYLCASSLLGGPKQTTEAFFGQGTRLTVV.

This clonotype was recorded many times. The rearrangement links TRBV5-1 to TRBJ2-2, with D perhaps matching TRBD1 (6 bases). Trimming removed 2 bases from V and 5 bases from J, with 10 bases in between. The germline V gene encodes CDR1 SGHRS and CDR2 YFSETQ. The CDR3 loop spans 14 amino acids. The CDR3 DNA follows: TGCGCCAGCAGCTTTGGGACACCAACCGGGGAGCTGTTTTTT. Protein product: CASSFGTPTGELFF.

This clonotype has ten or more counts. The rearrangement links TRBV7-9 to TRBJ2-1; 8 positions match TRBD1. V shed 4 bases and J 0 bases; nucleotides not matched to a gene: 8. The CDR3 has 17 amino acids. Germline values: CDR1 SEHNR, CDR2 FQNEAQ (reference sequence). The CDR3 region is CASSSWTGPSSYNEQFF. CDR3 nucleotide sequence: TGTGCCAGCAGCTCCTGGACAGGGCCCAGCTCCTACAATGAGCAGTTCTTC. Looking up the rest from reference TRBV7-9 and TRBJ2-1 gives the full variable domain: DTGVSQNPRHKITKRGQNVTFRCDPISEHNRLYWYRQTLGQGPEFLTYFQNEAQLEKSRLLSDRFSAERPKGSFSTLEIQRTEQGDSAMYLCASSSWTGPSSYNEQFFGPGTRLTVL.

This clonotype was observed a handful of times. The rearrangement uses TRBV6-6 and TRBJ1-2; D is uncertain. Germline V gene sequence: CDR1 MNHNY, CDR2 SVGAGI (reference sequence). This CDR3 contains 13 residues. V gave up 8 bases and J gave up 4 bases, with 14 bases separating them. In nucleotides, the CDR3 is TGTGCCAGCGGTGGAGATTCCGTCTATGGCTACACCTTC. Translating gives CASGGDSVYGYTF.

V is TRBV2 and J is TRBJ2-3; perhaps TRBD1 as D (5 bases). The germline V and J ends were trimmed by 7 bases and 2 bases, with 16 bases remaining between them. Germline V lookup: CDR1 SNHLY, CDR2 FYNNEI. This CDR3 comprises 15 residues. In DNA, the CDR3 is TGTGCCAGCAAAAACGAAGTAGGGGTCACAGATACGCAGTATTTT. Its protein is CASKNEVGVTDTQYF.

This clonotype showed up just a few times. The J gene is TRBJ1-6, the V gene TRBV7-2; D gene ambiguous. Trimming cost V 4 bases and J 4 bases, with 11 bases left between them. There are 15 residues in the CDR3. Germline assignment: CDR1 SGHTA and CDR2 FQGNSA. This chain's CDR3 is CASSSRPTYNSPLHF. Here the CDR3 DNA reads TGTGCCAGCAGCTCGCGGCCTACTTATAATTCACCCCTCCACTTT.

This clonotype was seen many times. The chain combines TRBV12-3 or TRBV12-4 with TRBJ1-1; 7 bases are shared with TRBD1. Germline trimming cut 6 bases from V and 0 bases from J; bases unmatched to any gene: 10. The CDR3 runs 16 residues. CDR3 DNA sequence: TGTGCCAGCAGCCGAAGACAGGGTCCGGTGAACACTGAAGCTTTCTTT. Its protein product is CASSRRQGPVNTEAFF.

This chain joins TRBV20-1 and TRBJ2-7; D could derive from TRBD1 or TRBD2 (6 bases each). Trimming pared 6 bases from V and 3 bases from J, leaving 21 bases between. CDR3 length equals 15 residues. The germline V gene encodes CDR1 DFQATT and CDR2 SNEGSKA (reference sequence). CDR3 region: CSAAAVGGVNYEQYF. CDR3 nucleotide sequence: TGCAGTGCCGCAGCAGTGGGGGGCGTAAACTACGAGCAGTACTTC.

This clonotype came up many times. The CDR3 nucleotides read TGTGCCATCAGTGGGGGACAGGGGGGGAACACTGAAGCTTTCTTT. This gives the protein CAISGGQGGNTEAFF. The chain combines TRBV10-3 with TRBJ1-1, with TRBD1 matching 11 bases. V was clipped by 4 bases and J by 1 base; unmatched bases: 2. Looked up from germline, CDR1 is ENHRY and CDR2 is SYGVKD. There are 15 residues in the CDR3.

The chain joins TRBV4-3 to TRBJ1-1; D call uncertain. The CDR3 has 19 residues. V lost 4 bases to trimming and J lost 0 bases, with 24 bases between them. CDR1 is LGHNA and CDR2 is YSLEER in the germline V gene. The CDR3 nucleotides are TGCGCCAGCAGCCGGGCCTGGAAGGAAGTGGTGTTGGTGAACACTGAAGCTTTCTTT. This translates into CASSRAWKEVVLVNTEAFF.

This clonotype was recorded a few times. The rearrangement joins TRBV27 to TRBJ2-3; 10 nucleotides match TRBD2. The CDR3 is made up of 16 amino acids. Germline V CDR1 and CDR2: MNHEY, SMNVEV (reference sequence). V lost 3 bases, J lost 7 bases, and 10 bases stayed unmatched. CDR3 bases: TGTGCCAGCAGTTTGGTGGAAGCGGGGGGGCGAAATACGCAGTATTTT. It is translated as CASSLVEAGGRNTQYF.

This clonotype was picked up a small number of times. V is TRBV11-2 and J is TRBJ2-3, with 11 positions matching TRBD2. Germline V gene sequence: CDR1 SGHAT, CDR2 FQNNGV. CDR3 length: 15 amino acids. The trim removed 2 bases at V and 4 bases at J, leaving 2 bases unmatched. This chain's CDR3 is CASSLLAGGSDTQYF. DNA of the CDR3: TGTGCCAGCAGCTTACTAGCGGGGGGATCAGATACGCAGTATTTT.

This clonotype was seen many times. The J gene is TRBJ1-1, the V gene TRBV4-2; the D is unclear. Germline values: CDR1 LGHNA, CDR2 YNFKEQ. With 4 bases removed from V and 2 bases from J, the gap between germline ends came to 11 bases. This CDR3 region has 14 residues. CDR3 in amino acids: CASSPLGVNTEAFF. The CDR3 coding sequence is TGTGCCAGCAGCCCCCTCGGGGTAAACACTGAAGCTTTCTTT.

This clonotype was seen at least ten times. The chain uses TRBV12-3 or TRBV12-4 and TRBJ2-7; no definite D call. V lost 4 bases to trimming and J lost 2 bases, with 15 bases between them. CDR3 size: 15 residues. As DNA, the CDR3 is TGTGCCAGCAGTTCCCTATTGGACCTAACCTACGAGCAGTACGTC. Translation gives CASSSLLDLTYEQYV.

This clonotype has a handful of counts. The genes are TRBV11-2 and TRBJ1-1; D is ambiguous. The V end lost 3 bases, the J end lost 5 bases, and 10 bases lay between the germline ends. Germline assignment: CDR1 SGHAT and CDR2 FQNNGV. The CDR3 is made up of 13 amino acids. The CDR3 protein is CASSLNGETEAFF. The CDR3 DNA reads TGTGCCAGCAGCTTGAATGGAGAGACTGAAGCTTTCTTT.

CDR3 sequence (DNA): TGTGCCAGCAGTACCCGACAGAAGCAGTTCTTC. It yields the protein CASSTRQKQFF. The J gene is TRBJ2-1, the V gene TRBV2, with a possible D match to TRBD1 (5 bases). This CDR3 has 11 residues. V lost 5 bases and J lost 11, with 10 bases in between. Germline V gene sequence: CDR1 SNHLY, CDR2 FYNNEI.

J is TRBJ2-3 and V is TRBV4-2; D unclear. Germline values: CDR1 LGHNA, CDR2 YNFKEQ. The CDR3 extends over 15 amino acids. V was cut by 0 bases and J by 1 base, with 8 bases left in between. In DNA form, the CDR3 reads TGTGCCAGCAGCCAAGATCTGCGACGCACAGATACGCAGTATTTT. It yields the protein CASSQDLRRTDTQYF.

The chain joins TRBV6-1 to TRBJ1-3; unclear D gene. V was pared by 5 bases and J by 0 bases, with 14 bases between. Germline V CDR1 and CDR2: MNHNS, SASEGT. The CDR3 spans 16 residues. CDR3 DNA sequence: TGTGCCAGCAGTCGACAAGGTCCCGGCTCTGGAAACACCATATATTTT. It yields the protein CASSRQGPGSGNTIYF.

This clonotype has a handful of counts. The rearrangement uses TRBV28 and TRBJ2-3; TRBD1 aligns across 7 bases. CDR1 MDHEN and CDR2 SYDVKM come from the germline V gene. The junction had 4 bases not matched to a gene; V was cut back by 5 bases and J by 8 bases. This CDR3 is 12 amino acids long. DNA for the CDR3: TGTGCCAGCAGTCGCCCAGGGGGTACGCAGTATTTT. Translated, it gives CASSRPGGTQYF.

There are many counts of this clonotype. The V gene is TRBV5-1, the J gene TRBJ1-2; the D gene is possibly TRBD1 (5 bases). Germline CDR1 is SGHRS and CDR2 is YFSETQ. Trimming pared 1 base from V and 6 bases from J, leaving 10 bases between. The CDR3 is 13 residues long. The CDR3 reads CASSLKGDDGYTF. In DNA form, the CDR3 reads TGCGCCAGCAGCTTGAAAGGGGATGATGGCTACACCTTC.

This clonotype was counted only a few times. The chain links TRBV3-1 to TRBJ1-4; D call uncertain. CDR3 length: 11 residues. Trimming pared 5 bases from V and 12 bases from J, leaving 10 bases between. Germline V gene sequence: CDR1 LGHDT, CDR2 YNNKEL (reference sequence). The CDR3 sequence is CASSDNLELFF. The CDR3 DNA is TGTGCCAGCAGCGATAACTTGGAACTGTTTTTT.

V usage is TRBV6-1 and J usage is TRBJ2-3; TRBD1 matches 9 bases. Germline V gene lookup returns CDR1 MNHNS and CDR2 SASEGT. J was trimmed by 7 bases and V by 6 bases; bases with no gene match: 14. This CDR3 is 16 amino acids long. The CDR3 spells CASRRTDRGHENTQYF. CDR3 nucleotide sequence: TGTGCCAGCAGGCGCACGGACAGGGGCCATGAGAATACGCAGTATTTT.

This rearrangement joins TRBV20-1 to TRBJ2-7; 7 bases align to TRBD1. In germline, CDR1 is DFQATT, CDR2 SNEGSKA (reference sequence). V dropped 1 base and J dropped 1; count of bases not matched to a gene: 4. This CDR3 spans 14 amino acids. CDR3 loop: CSARGGGQSYEQYF. The CDR3 bases are TGCAGTGCTAGAGGAGGGGGCCAATCCTACGAGCAGTACTTC.